The rows below give T cell receptor beta chains drawn from one sample of a study of blood T cell repertoires in COVID-19. The repertoire was sequenced with immunoSEQ multiplex PCR; TCRdb's copy has only in-frame clones and lacks some. The sample holds around 230,000 clones, roughly 79% seen once. Sequencing input: PBMCs or T cells enriched from blood (not recorded which). Source of these receptors: a man aged 40-50 years who had recovered from COVID-19. The CDR3 runs from the conserved cysteine through the conserved F or W. D genes are given only for firm matches. Clone size is given for some rows only: seen once, a few or many times, or a class if the clone is expanded.

D gene: TRBD1; V gene: TRBV10-3; J gene: TRBJ1-1; clone size: -; CDR3 length: 14; CDR3 DNA: TGTGCCATCAGACAGGGGGCCATGAACACTGAAGCTTTCTTT; CDR3 protein: CAIRQGAMNTEAFF
D gene: TRBD1; V gene: TRBV7-2; J gene: TRBJ2-7; clone size: few; CDR3 length: 15; CDR3 DNA: TGTGCCAGCAGCCCAACAGGGGGCGCATCCTACGAGCAGTACTTC; CDR3 protein: CASSPTGGASYEQYF
D gene: TRBD2; V gene: TRBV9; J gene: TRBJ2-2; clone size: -; CDR3 length: 17; CDR3 DNA: TGTGCCAGCAGCTTACCCCGGACTAGCGGGGACACCGGGGAGCTGTTTTTT; CDR3 protein: CASSLPRTSGDTGELFF
D gene: -; V gene: TRBV18; J gene: TRBJ2-5; clone size: -; CDR3 length: 15; CDR3 DNA: TGTGCCAGCTCAAGGGGTTTAGGACAGACAGAGACCCAGTACTTC; CDR3 protein: CASSRGLGQTETQYF
D gene: -; V gene: TRBV19; J gene: TRBJ1-2; clone size: -; CDR3 length: 14; CDR3 DNA: TGTGCCAGTAGTATCAGGGAGGCTCACTATGGCTACACCTTC; CDR3 protein: CASSIREAHYGYTF
D gene: -; V gene: TRBV30; J gene: TRBJ1-6; clone size: -; CDR3 length: 14; CDR3 DNA: TGTGCCTACGGGCCCGGACAGCGAAATTCACCCCTCCACTTT; CDR3 protein: CAYGPGQRNSPLHF
D gene: TRBD2; V gene: TRBV5-1; J gene: TRBJ2-1; clone size: -; CDR3 length: 19; CDR3 DNA: TGCGCCAGCAGCTTGGTTGGGACTAGCGGGGGGGCACGGTACAATGAGCAGTTCTTC; CDR3 protein: CASSLVGTSGGARYNEQFF
D gene: -; V gene: TRBV6-1; J gene: TRBJ1-2; clone size: -; CDR3 length: 13; CDR3 DNA: TGTGCCAGCAGTGAAGCGGAGGCAGGCGGCTACACCTTC; CDR3 protein: CASSEAEAGGYTF
D gene: -; V gene: TRBV2; J gene: TRBJ1-6; clone size: -; CDR3 length: 15; CDR3 DNA: TGTGCCAGCAGTGAATTACCATCTAGTAATTCACCCCTCCACTTT; CDR3 protein: CASSELPSSNSPLHF
D gene: TRBD2; V gene: TRBV28; J gene: TRBJ2-5; clone size: -; CDR3 length: 16; CDR3 DNA: TGTGCCAGCAGCTTAGCGGGGGGGCCTGGGCAAGAGACCCAGTACTTC; CDR3 protein: CASSLAGGPGQETQYF
D gene: TRBD1; V gene: TRBV29-1; J gene: TRBJ2-7; clone size: -; CDR3 length: 14; CDR3 DNA: TGCAGCGTCGACCAGACAGGGGGCGGATACGAGCAGTACTTC; CDR3 protein: CSVDQTGGGYEQYF
D gene: TRBD1; V gene: TRBV9; J gene: TRBJ2-3; clone size: -; CDR3 length: 17; CDR3 DNA: TGTGCCAGCAGCACCCAAGACAGGGGCCGGGGCACAGATACGCAGTATTTT; CDR3 protein: CASSTQDRGRGTDTQYF
D gene: TRBD2; V gene: TRBV6-2/TRBV6-3; J gene: TRBJ2-3; clone size: -; CDR3 length: 16; CDR3 DNA: TGTGCCAGCAGCTTCCTCGGGGGGTCTAGCACAGATACGCAGTATTTT; CDR3 protein: CASSFLGGSSTDTQYF
D gene: TRBD1; V gene: TRBV7-2; J gene: TRBJ1-5; clone size: -; CDR3 length: 15; CDR3 DNA: TGTGCCAGCAGCTTAGGCCCCCAGGGGGCCGAGCCCCAGCATTTT; CDR3 protein: CASSLGPQGAEPQHF
D gene: -; V gene: TRBV2; J gene: TRBJ2-1; clone size: -; CDR3 length: 14; CDR3 DNA: TGTGCCAGCAGAACCGCCCAACAGGGAAATGAGCAGTTCTTC; CDR3 protein: CASRTAQQGNEQFF
D gene: TRBD1; V gene: TRBV24-1; J gene: TRBJ1-1; clone size: -; CDR3 length: 12; CDR3 DNA: TGTGCCACACCCGAGGGGGCAACTGAAGCTTTCTTT; CDR3 protein: CATPEGATEAFF
D gene: -; V gene: TRBV5-4; J gene: TRBJ2-1; clone size: -; CDR3 length: 13; CDR3 DNA: TGTGCCAGCAGCTTGGCCGGTATAAATGAGCAGTTCTTC; CDR3 protein: CASSLAGINEQFF
D gene: TRBD1; V gene: TRBV11-2; J gene: TRBJ1-1; clone size: many; CDR3 length: 15; CDR3 DNA: TGTGCCAGCAGCCTGGGACAGCAAAGGCACACTGAAGCTTTCTTT; CDR3 protein: CASSLGQQRHTEAFF
D gene: TRBD1; V gene: TRBV10-3; J gene: TRBJ2-2; clone size: -; CDR3 length: 15; CDR3 DNA: TGTGCCATCAGGGGACAGGGGCGCGGAACCGGGGAGCTGTTTTTT; CDR3 protein: CAIRGQGRGTGELFF
D gene: TRBD2; V gene: TRBV11-2; J gene: TRBJ2-4; clone size: -; CDR3 length: 13; CDR3 DNA: TGTGCCAGCAGCATAGTCGTCGGGGGGTTTCAGTACTTC; CDR3 protein: CASSIVVGGFQYF
D gene: -; V gene: TRBV5-8; J gene: TRBJ2-1; clone size: -; CDR3 length: 12; CDR3 DNA: TGTGCCAGCAGATCCCCCGGTAATGAGCAGTTCTTC; CDR3 protein: CASRSPGNEQFF
D gene: -; V gene: TRBV7-9; J gene: TRBJ1-1; clone size: -; CDR3 length: 13; CDR3 DNA: TGTGCCAGCAGCTTTTCCATGAACACTGAAGCTTTCTTT; CDR3 protein: CASSFSMNTEAFF
D gene: TRBD1; V gene: TRBV2; J gene: TRBJ2-6; clone size: -; CDR3 length: 16; CDR3 DNA: TGTGCCAGGCTGACAGGGGGTAGCTCTGGGGCCAACGTCCTGACTTTC; CDR3 protein: CARLTGGSSGANVLTF
D gene: TRBD1; V gene: TRBV5-4; J gene: TRBJ1-6; clone size: -; CDR3 length: 13; CDR3 DNA: TGTGCCAGCAGCTTCGGACAGGGATCTCCCCTCCACTTT; CDR3 protein: CASSFGQGSPLHF
D gene: TRBD1; V gene: TRBV3-1/TRBV3-2; J gene: TRBJ2-7; clone size: -; CDR3 length: 14; CDR3 DNA: TGTGCCAGCAGCTTTACCCAGGGGGCCAACGAGCAGTACTTC; CDR3 protein: CASSFTQGANEQYF
D gene: TRBD1; V gene: TRBV10-3; J gene: TRBJ1-1; clone size: -; CDR3 length: 13; CDR3 DNA: TGTGCCAGCGCCGGGACAGCGGGCACTGAAGCTTTCTTT; CDR3 protein: CASAGTAGTEAFF
D gene: TRBD1; V gene: TRBV27; J gene: TRBJ1-5; clone size: -; CDR3 length: 14; CDR3 DNA: TGTGCCAGCAGTTTATCGAGGGGGCGTCAGCCCCAGCATTTT; CDR3 protein: CASSLSRGRQPQHF
D gene: -; V gene: TRBV27; J gene: TRBJ1-2; clone size: -; CDR3 length: 15; CDR3 DNA: TGTGCCAGCAGTTACTCACCTTTTAAGGAGGATGGCTACACCTTC; CDR3 protein: CASSYSPFKEDGYTF
D gene: TRBD1; V gene: TRBV19; J gene: TRBJ2-5; clone size: -; CDR3 length: 13; CDR3 DNA: TGTGCCAGTACTGACAGGGGGCGAGAGACCCAGTACTTC; CDR3 protein: CASTDRGRETQYF
D gene: TRBD1; V gene: TRBV7-9; J gene: TRBJ2-2; clone size: few; CDR3 length: 15; CDR3 DNA: TGTGCCAGCAGACGAACAGGGGGCGGCACCGGGGAGCTGTTTTTT; CDR3 protein: CASRRTGGGTGELFF
D gene: TRBD1; V gene: TRBV5-1; J gene: TRBJ2-1; clone size: -; CDR3 length: 17; CDR3 DNA: TGCGCCAGTAATATACGCCCGCCGGGACAGGGATACAATGAGCAGTTCTTC; CDR3 protein: CASNIRPPGQGYNEQFF
D gene: -; V gene: TRBV7-9; J gene: TRBJ2-7; clone size: -; CDR3 length: 11; CDR3 DNA: TGTGCCAGCAGCTCCCATTACGAGCAGTACTTC; CDR3 protein: CASSSHYEQYF
D gene: -; V gene: TRBV11-2; J gene: TRBJ1-4; clone size: -; CDR3 length: 14; CDR3 DNA: TGTGCCAGCAGCCCTCCCCAAATAGAGGAAAAACTGTTTTTT; CDR3 protein: CASSPPQIEEKLFF
D gene: -; V gene: TRBV4-1; J gene: TRBJ1-3; clone size: -; CDR3 length: 14; CDR3 DNA: TGCGCCAGCAGCCAGGACAACTCTGGAAACACCATATATTTT; CDR3 protein: CASSQDNSGNTIYF
D gene: TRBD1; V gene: TRBV6-5; J gene: TRBJ2-3; clone size: -; CDR3 length: 15; CDR3 DNA: TGTGCCAGCAGGAGACAGGGGGCGGCGGAAGATACGCAGTATTTT; CDR3 protein: CASRRQGAAEDTQYF
D gene: -; V gene: TRBV30; J gene: TRBJ1-5; clone size: -; CDR3 length: 16; CDR3 DNA: TGTGCCTGGAGTGTGGGGGGAAGTAGGGGTAATCAGCCCCAGCATTTT; CDR3 protein: CAWSVGGSRGNQPQHF
D gene: TRBD1; V gene: TRBV4-1; J gene: TRBJ1-5; clone size: -; CDR3 length: 16; CDR3 DNA: TGCGCCAGCAGCCAAGTCACAGGGGGCTCCCTTCAGCCCCAGCATTTT; CDR3 protein: CASSQVTGGSLQPQHF
D gene: TRBD2; V gene: TRBV6-4; J gene: TRBJ2-1; clone size: -; CDR3 length: 15; CDR3 DNA: TGTGCCAGCAGCTTCTCGGCGGGAGGGTTAGATGAGCAGTTCTTC; CDR3 protein: CASSFSAGGLDEQFF
D gene: -; V gene: TRBV18; J gene: TRBJ2-1; clone size: -; CDR3 length: 12; CDR3 DNA: TGTGCCAGCTCACCCGACACAGATGAGCAGTTCTTC; CDR3 protein: CASSPDTDEQFF
D gene: TRBD2; V gene: TRBV19; J gene: TRBJ2-5; clone size: -; CDR3 length: 14; CDR3 DNA: TGTGCCACCGGACTAGCGGGGGGGCATGAGACCCAGTACTTC; CDR3 protein: CATGLAGGHETQYF
D gene: -; V gene: TRBV7-9; J gene: TRBJ1-2; clone size: -; CDR3 length: 13; CDR3 DNA: TGTGCCAGCAGCTTGGAGGAGGGGCGTGGCTACACCTTC; CDR3 protein: CASSLEEGRGYTF
D gene: -; V gene: TRBV5-1; J gene: TRBJ1-1; clone size: -; CDR3 length: 14; CDR3 DNA: TGCGCCAGCAGCCTATATCAAGCGAACACTGAAGCTTTCTTT; CDR3 protein: CASSLYQANTEAFF
D gene: TRBD2; V gene: TRBV6-1; J gene: TRBJ2-7; clone size: -; CDR3 length: 15; CDR3 DNA: TGTGCCAGCAGTGAAGTCTGGGGCGGGAGCCACGAGCAGTACTTC; CDR3 protein: CASSEVWGGSHEQYF
D gene: -; V gene: TRBV30; J gene: TRBJ1-1; clone size: -; CDR3 length: 12; CDR3 DNA: TGTGCCGGGCCGGGGAAGGGCACTGAAGCTTTCTTT; CDR3 protein: CAGPGKGTEAFF
D gene: -; V gene: TRBV3-1/TRBV3-2; J gene: TRBJ2-5; clone size: -; CDR3 length: 16; CDR3 DNA: TGTGCCAGCAGTCTGACGGAGCGGTTCTTGGGAGAGACCCAGTACTTC; CDR3 protein: CASSLTERFLGETQYF
D gene: -; V gene: TRBV29-1; J gene: TRBJ1-3; clone size: -; CDR3 length: 14; CDR3 DNA: TGCAGCGTCGCCGGGACAAGCTCTGGAAACACCATATATTTT; CDR3 protein: CSVAGTSSGNTIYF
D gene: TRBD1; V gene: TRBV5-4; J gene: TRBJ2-7; clone size: -; CDR3 length: 15; CDR3 DNA: TGTGCCAGCTCGAGGGGGGGACAGGGGGCCTACGAGCAGTACTTC; CDR3 protein: CASSRGGQGAYEQYF
D gene: -; V gene: TRBV12-3/TRBV12-4; J gene: TRBJ2-2; clone size: once; CDR3 length: 12; CDR3 DNA: TGTGCCAGCAGTTTACAGTCCGGGGAGCTGTTTTTT; CDR3 protein: CASSLQSGELFF
D gene: -; V gene: TRBV7-9; J gene: TRBJ2-2; clone size: -; CDR3 length: 16; CDR3 DNA: TGTGCCAGCAGCTTAGGTTGGGGGCCGGGCGCCGGGGAGCTGTTTTTT; CDR3 protein: CASSLGWGPGAGELFF
D gene: TRBD1; V gene: TRBV19; J gene: TRBJ1-5; clone size: -; CDR3 length: 16; CDR3 DNA: TGTGCCAGTAGTATAAAACAGGGGCCCCGGGATCAGCCCCAGCATTTT; CDR3 protein: CASSIKQGPRDQPQHF